Listed below are T cell receptor beta chains from one sample, sequenced in a study of neurological immune-mediated disorders. One entry per CDR3 protein results from TCRdb running MiXCR on the 5' RACE reads. The table shows around 100,000 distinct CDR3 sequences, with 11% occurring only once. The sequenced sample consisted of PBMCs. The receptors derive from a female donor with HTLV-1-associated myelopathy (HAM/TSP). Both conserved end residues are part of each CDR3. The D gene is left open where the match is weak. The size entry is marked missing in some rows and otherwise reads once, few, many or a size class.

TRBJ2-3 TRBV7-9 - - CASSLVGLSLDTQYF TGTGCCAGCAGCTTAGTGGGACTGTCCTTAGATACGCAGTATTTT
TRBJ1-3 TRBV10-3 many TRBD1 CAISTGEAGNTIYF TGTGCCATCTCTACAGGGGAGGCTGGAAACACCATATATTTT
TRBJ2-3 TRBV20-1 few - CSALTRSTDTQYF TGCAGTGCTTTGACTAGGAGCACAGATACGCAGTATTTT
TRBJ2-7 TRBV12-3/TRBV12-4 many - CARAGYEQYF TGTGCCCGCGCAGGCTACGAGCAGTACTTC
TRBJ1-1 TRBV14 many TRBD1 CASSQQPGQAYTEAFF TGTGCCAGCAGCCAACAGCCGGGACAGGCATACACTGAAGCTTTCTTT
TRBJ2-7 TRBV7-2 many TRBD2 CASSLERGGHEQYF TGTGCCAGCAGCTTAGAGCGGGGGGGCCACGAGCAGTACTTC
TRBJ2-7 TRBV20-1 many TRBD1 CSATNPGTGGWSSYEQYF TGCAGTGCCACAAATCCCGGGACAGGGGGATGGAGCTCCTACGAGCAGTACTTC
TRBJ2-5 TRBV25-1 - TRBD1 CASSDPVTGGETQYF TGTGCCAGCAGTGATCCCGTGACAGGGGGGGAGACCCAGTACTTC
TRBJ2-4 TRBV28 many TRBD2 CASSAPGGRGDIQYF TGTGCCAGCAGTGCCCCGGGGGGACGGGGGGACATTCAGTACTTC
TRBJ2-5 TRBV20-1 many - CSARDPGGRGETQYF TGCAGTGCTAGAGATCCGGGGGGAAGGGGGGAGACCCAGTACTTC
TRBJ2-1 TRBV9 many - CASSAGVSSYNEQFF TGTGCCAGCAGCGCCGGTGTCAGCTCCTACAATGAGCAGTTCTTC
TRBJ2-2 TRBV5-8 many TRBD1 CASRKGAPNTGELFF TGTGCCAGCAGAAAGGGGGCGCCGAACACCGGGGAGCTGTTTTTT
TRBJ2-2 TRBV4-2 few - CASRYTTGELFF TGTGCCAGCAGATACACCACCGGGGAGCTGTTTTTT
TRBJ2-2 TRBV5-1 many - CASSLGVGELFF TGCGCCAGCAGCCTAGGGGTCGGGGAGCTGTTTTTT
TRBJ2-3 TRBV20-1 few TRBD1 CSAQPPYRGKNTDTQYF TGCAGTGCTCAACCACCCTACAGGGGAAAGAACACAGATACGCAGTATTTT
TRBJ2-7 TRBV5-1 many - CASSLPGVYEQYF TGCGCCAGCAGCTTACCAGGGGTTTACGAGCAGTACTTC
TRBJ1-5 TRBV5-1 many TRBD1 CASSPTGDQPQHF TGCGCCAGCAGTCCTACAGGGGATCAGCCCCAGCATTTT